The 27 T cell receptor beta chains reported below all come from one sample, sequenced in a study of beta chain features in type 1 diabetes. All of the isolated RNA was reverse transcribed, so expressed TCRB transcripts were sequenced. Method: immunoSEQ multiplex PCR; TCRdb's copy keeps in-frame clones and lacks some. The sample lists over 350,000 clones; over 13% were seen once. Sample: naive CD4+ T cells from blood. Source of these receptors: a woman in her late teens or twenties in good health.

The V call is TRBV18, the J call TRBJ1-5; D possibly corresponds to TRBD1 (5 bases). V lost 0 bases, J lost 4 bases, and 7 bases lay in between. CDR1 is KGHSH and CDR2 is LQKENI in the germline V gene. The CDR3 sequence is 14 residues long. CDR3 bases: TGTGCCAGCTCACCACCGACAGCAAATCAGCCCCAGCATTTT. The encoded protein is CASSPPTANQPQHF. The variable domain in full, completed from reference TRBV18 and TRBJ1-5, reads NAGVMQNPRHLVRRRGQEARLRCSPMKGHSHVYWYRQLPEEGLKFMVYLQKENIIDESGMPKERFSAEFPKEGPSILRIQQVVRGDSAAYFCASSPPTANQPQHFGDGTRLSIL.

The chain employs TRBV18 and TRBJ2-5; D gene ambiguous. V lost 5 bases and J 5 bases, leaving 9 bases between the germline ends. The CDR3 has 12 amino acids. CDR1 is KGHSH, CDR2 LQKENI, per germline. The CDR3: CASSARLETQYF. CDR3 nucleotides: TGTGCCAGCTCAGCGCGTCTTGAGACCCAGTACTTC. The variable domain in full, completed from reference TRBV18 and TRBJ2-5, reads NAGVMQNPRHLVRRRGQEARLRCSPMKGHSHVYWYRQLPEEGLKFMVYLQKENIIDESGMPKERFSAEFPKEGPSILRIQQVVRGDSAAYFCASSARLETQYFGPGTRLLVL.

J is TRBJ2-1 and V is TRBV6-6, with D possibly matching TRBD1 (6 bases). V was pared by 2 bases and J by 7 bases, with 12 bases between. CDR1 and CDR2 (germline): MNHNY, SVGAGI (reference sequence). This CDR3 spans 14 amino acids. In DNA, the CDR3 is TGTGCCAGCAGTTACCACACCGGGACAAATGAGCAGTTCTTC. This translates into CASSYHTGTNEQFF.

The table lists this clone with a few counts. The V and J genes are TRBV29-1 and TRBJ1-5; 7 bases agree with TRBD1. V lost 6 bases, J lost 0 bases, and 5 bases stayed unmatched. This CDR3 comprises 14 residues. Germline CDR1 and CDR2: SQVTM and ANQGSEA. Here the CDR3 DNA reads TGCAGCGTGGGGACAGTTAATAGCAATCAGCCCCAGCATTTT. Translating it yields CSVGTVNSNQPQHF.

This chain's CDR3 is CASSSGLVGAETQYF. The CDR3 DNA reads TGTGCCAGCAGTTCGGGACTAGTGGGGGCGGAGACCCAGTACTTC. The J gene is TRBJ2-5, the V gene TRBV27; 8 bases agree with TRBD2. This CDR3 has 15 amino acids. V shed 4 bases, J shed 5 bases, and the junction held 9 bases outside the gene matches. CDR1 and CDR2 (germline): MNHEY, SMNVEV (reference sequence).

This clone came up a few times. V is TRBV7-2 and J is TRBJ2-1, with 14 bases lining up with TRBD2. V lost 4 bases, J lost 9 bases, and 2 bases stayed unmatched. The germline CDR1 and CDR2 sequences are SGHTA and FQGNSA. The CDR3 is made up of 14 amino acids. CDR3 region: CASSSGTSGSEQFF. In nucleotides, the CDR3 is TGTGCCAGCAGCTCTGGGACTAGCGGGAGTGAGCAGTTCTTC.

The CDR3 reads CASSLWATGGGQPQHF. The CDR3 region has the DNA TGTGCCAGCAGTTTATGGGCGACGGGGGGCGGTCAGCCCCAGCATTTT. The chain employs TRBV27 and TRBJ1-5; D is possibly TRBD1 (6 bases). CDR3 length equals 16 residues. Deletions cut 1 base from V and 6 bases from J, with 16 bases between. Germline V gene sequence: CDR1 MNHEY, CDR2 SMNVEV (reference sequence).

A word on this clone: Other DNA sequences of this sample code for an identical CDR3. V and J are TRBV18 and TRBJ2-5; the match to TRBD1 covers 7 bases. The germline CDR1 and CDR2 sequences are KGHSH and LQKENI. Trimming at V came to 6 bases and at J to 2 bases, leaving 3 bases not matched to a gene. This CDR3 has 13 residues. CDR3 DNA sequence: TGTGCCAGCTCGCCGGGACAGCAAGAGACCCAGTACTTC. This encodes CASSPGQQETQYF.

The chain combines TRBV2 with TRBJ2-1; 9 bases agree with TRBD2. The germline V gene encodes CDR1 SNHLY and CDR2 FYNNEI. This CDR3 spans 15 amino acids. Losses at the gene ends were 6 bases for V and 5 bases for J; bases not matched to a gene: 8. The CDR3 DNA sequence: TGTGCCAGCAGAGCCGGGACTAGCAGGAACAATGAGCAGTTCTTC. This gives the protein CASRAGTSRNNEQFF.

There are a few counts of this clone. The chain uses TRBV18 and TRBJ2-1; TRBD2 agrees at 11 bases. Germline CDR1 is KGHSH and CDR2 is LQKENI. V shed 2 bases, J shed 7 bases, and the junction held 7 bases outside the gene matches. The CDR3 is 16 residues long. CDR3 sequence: CASSPWLTSGVNEQFF. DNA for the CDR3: TGTGCCAGCTCACCATGGTTGACTAGCGGGGTAAATGAGCAGTTCTTC.

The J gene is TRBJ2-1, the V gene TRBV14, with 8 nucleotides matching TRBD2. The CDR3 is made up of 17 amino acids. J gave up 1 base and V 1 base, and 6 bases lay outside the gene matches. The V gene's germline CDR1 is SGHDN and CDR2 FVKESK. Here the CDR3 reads CASSQGIGLASYNEQFF. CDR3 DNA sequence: TGTGCCAGCAGCCAAGGGATCGGACTAGCTTCCTACAATGAGCAGTTCTTC. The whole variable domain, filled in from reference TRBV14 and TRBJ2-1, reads EAGVTQFPSHSVIEKGQTVTLRCDPISGHDNLYWYRRVMGKEIKFLLHFVKESKQDESGMPNNRFLAERTGGTYSTLKVQPAELEDSGVYFCASSQGIGLASYNEQFFGPGTRLTVL.

CDR3 sequence reads: CASKSGFSTDTQYF. The CDR3 region has the DNA TGTGCCAGTAAGAGCGGGTTTAGCACAGATACGCAGTATTTT. The V call is TRBV19, the J call TRBJ2-3; TRBD2 is a possible D gene (6 bases). Germline CDR1 and CDR2: LNHDA and SQIVND (reference sequence). Trimming removed 7 bases at V and 0 bases at J, with 11 bases between. The CDR3 is made up of 14 amino acids.

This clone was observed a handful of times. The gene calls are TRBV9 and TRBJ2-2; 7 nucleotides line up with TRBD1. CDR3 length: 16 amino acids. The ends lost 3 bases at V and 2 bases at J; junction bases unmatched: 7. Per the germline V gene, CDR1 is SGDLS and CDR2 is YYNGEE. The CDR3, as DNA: TGTGCCAGCAGCGCTACGGGACAGAGTAACACCGGGGAGCTGTTTTTT. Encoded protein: CASSATGQSNTGELFF.

The CDR3 DNA reads as TGCGCCAGCAGCCGGGAGGGGTCCTCCTACAATGAGCAGTTCTTC. As protein: CASSREGSSYNEQFF. The V gene is TRBV5-1, the J gene TRBJ2-1, with 8 bases fitting TRBD2. The CDR3 has 15 residues. The germline V gene has CDR1 SGHRS and CDR2 YFSETQ. The V gene end was trimmed by 4 bases and the J gene end by 0 bases; junction bases not matched to a gene: 3.

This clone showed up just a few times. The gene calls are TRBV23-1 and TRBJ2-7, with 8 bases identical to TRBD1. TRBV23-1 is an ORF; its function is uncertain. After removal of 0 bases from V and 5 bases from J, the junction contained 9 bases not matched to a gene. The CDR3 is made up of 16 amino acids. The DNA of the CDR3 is TGCGCCAGCAGTCAATCGGGGCAGGGGGCACGAAACGAGCAGTACTTC. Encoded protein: CASSQSGQGARNEQYF.

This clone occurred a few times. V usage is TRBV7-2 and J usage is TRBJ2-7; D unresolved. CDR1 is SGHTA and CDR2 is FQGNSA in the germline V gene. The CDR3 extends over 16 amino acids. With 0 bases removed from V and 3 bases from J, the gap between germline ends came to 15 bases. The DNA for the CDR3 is TGTGCCAGCAGCTTAGCCCGACCGACTGGCAGCTACGAGCAGTACTTC. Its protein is CASSLARPTGSYEQYF. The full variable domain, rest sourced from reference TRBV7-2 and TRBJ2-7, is GAGVSQSPSNKVTEKGKDVELRCDPISGHTALYWYRQSLGQGLEFLIYFQGNSAPDKSGLPSDRFSAERTGGSVSTLTIQRTQQEDSAVYLCASSLARPTGSYEQYFGPGTRLTVT.

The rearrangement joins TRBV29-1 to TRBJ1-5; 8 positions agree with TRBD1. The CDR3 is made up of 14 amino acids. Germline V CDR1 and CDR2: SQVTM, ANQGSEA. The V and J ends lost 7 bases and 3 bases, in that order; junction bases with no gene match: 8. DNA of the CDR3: TGCAGCGGATCGACAGGGGACTTCAATCAGCCCCAGCATTTT. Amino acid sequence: CSGSTGDFNQPQHF.

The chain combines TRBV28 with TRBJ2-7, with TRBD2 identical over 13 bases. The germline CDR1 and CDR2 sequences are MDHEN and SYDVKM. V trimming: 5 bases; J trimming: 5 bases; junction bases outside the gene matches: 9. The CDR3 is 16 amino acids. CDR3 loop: CASSLTGTSGIDEQYF. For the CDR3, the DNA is TGTGCCAGCAGTCTCACCGGGACTAGCGGGATCGACGAGCAGTACTTC.

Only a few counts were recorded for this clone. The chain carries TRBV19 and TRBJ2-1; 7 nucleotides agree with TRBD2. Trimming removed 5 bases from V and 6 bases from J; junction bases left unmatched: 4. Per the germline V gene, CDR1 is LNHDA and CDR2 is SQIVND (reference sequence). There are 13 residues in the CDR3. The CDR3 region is CASSVGRVNEQFF. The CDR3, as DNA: TGTGCCAGTAGTGTTGGGAGGGTCAATGAGCAGTTCTTC. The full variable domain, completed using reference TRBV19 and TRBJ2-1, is DGGITQSPKYLFRKEGQNVTLSCEQNLNHDAMYWYRQDPGQGLRLIYYSQIVNDFQKGDIAEGYSVSREKKESFPLTVTSAQKNPTAFYLCASSVGRVNEQFFGPGTRLTVL.

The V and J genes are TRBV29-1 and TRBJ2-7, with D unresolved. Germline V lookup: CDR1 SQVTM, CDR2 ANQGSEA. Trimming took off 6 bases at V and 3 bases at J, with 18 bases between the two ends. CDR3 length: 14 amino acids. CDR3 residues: CSVLLATGLYEQYF. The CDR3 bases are TGCAGCGTCCTTTTGGCGACTGGTCTCTACGAGCAGTACTTC.

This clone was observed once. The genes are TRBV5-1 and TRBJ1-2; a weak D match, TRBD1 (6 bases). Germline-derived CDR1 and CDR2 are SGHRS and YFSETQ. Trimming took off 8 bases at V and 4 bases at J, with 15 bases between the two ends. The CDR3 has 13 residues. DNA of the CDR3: TGCGCCAGTTCCCAGGGGCCGGCCTATGGCTACACCTTC. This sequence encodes CASSQGPAYGYTF.

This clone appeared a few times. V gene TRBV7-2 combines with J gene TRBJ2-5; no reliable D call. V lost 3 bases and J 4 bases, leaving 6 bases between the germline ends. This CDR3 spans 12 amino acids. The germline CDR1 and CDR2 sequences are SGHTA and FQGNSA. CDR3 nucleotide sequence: TGTGCCAGCAGCTTTCTCCGAGAGACCCAGTACTTC. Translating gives CASSFLRETQYF. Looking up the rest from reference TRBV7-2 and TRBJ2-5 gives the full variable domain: GAGVSQSPSNKVTEKGKDVELRCDPISGHTALYWYRQSLGQGLEFLIYFQGNSAPDKSGLPSDRFSAERTGGSVSTLTIQRTQQEDSAVYLCASSFLRETQYFGPGTRLLVL.

Here the CDR3 DNA reads TGCGCCAGCAGTCGACAGGGGGCATGTGGAAACACCATATATTTT. Translation: CASSRQGACGNTIYF. The chain is built from TRBV23-1 and TRBJ1-3; 10 bases line up with TRBD1. TRBV23-1 falls under the ORF class, with uncertain function. The junction had 3 bases not matched to a gene; V was cut back by 4 bases and J by 3 bases. This CDR3 has 15 residues.

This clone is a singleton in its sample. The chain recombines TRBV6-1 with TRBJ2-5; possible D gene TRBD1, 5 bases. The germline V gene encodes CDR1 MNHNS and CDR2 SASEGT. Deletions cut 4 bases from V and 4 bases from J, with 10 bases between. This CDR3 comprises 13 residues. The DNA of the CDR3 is TGTGCCAGCAGTGTTCAGCAGGGAGAGACCCAGTACTTC. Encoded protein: CASSVQQGETQYF.

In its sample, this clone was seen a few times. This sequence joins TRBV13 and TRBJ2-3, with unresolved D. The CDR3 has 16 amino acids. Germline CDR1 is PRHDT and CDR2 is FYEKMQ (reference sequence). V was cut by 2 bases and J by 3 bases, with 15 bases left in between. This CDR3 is CASSLLSSRTTDTQYF. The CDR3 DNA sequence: TGTGCCAGCAGCTTACTTTCGTCTAGAACTACAGATACGCAGTATTTT.

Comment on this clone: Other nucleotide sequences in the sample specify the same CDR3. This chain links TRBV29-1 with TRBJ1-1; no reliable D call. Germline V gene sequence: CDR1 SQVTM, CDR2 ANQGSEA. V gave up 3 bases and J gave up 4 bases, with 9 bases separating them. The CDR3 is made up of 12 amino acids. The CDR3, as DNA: TGCAGCGTTGATCGGGTAGGCACTGAAGCTTTCTTT. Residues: CSVDRVGTEAFF.

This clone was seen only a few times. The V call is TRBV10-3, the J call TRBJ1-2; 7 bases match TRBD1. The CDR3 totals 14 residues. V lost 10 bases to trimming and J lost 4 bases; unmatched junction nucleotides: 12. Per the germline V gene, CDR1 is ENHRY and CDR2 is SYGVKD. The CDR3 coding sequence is TGTGCCACGTTGGCTAGGGACAGCTTCTATGGCTACACCTTC. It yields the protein CATLARDSFYGYTF.